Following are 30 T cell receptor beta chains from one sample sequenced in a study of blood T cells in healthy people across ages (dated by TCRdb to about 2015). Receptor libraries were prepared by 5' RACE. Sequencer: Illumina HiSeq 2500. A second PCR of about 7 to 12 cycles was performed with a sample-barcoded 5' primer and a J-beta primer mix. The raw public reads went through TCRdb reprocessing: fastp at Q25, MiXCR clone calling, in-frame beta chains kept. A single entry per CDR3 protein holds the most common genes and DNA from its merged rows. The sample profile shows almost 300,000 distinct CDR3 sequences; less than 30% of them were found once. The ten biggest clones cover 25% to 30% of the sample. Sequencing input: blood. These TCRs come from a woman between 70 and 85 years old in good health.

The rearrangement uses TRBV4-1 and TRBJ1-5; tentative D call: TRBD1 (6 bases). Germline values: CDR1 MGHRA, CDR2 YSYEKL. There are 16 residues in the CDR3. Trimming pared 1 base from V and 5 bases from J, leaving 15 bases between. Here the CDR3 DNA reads TGCGCCAGCAGCCAAGGGGGGGGGGGCCCTGATCAGCCCCAGCATTTT. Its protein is CASSQGGGGPDQPQHF.

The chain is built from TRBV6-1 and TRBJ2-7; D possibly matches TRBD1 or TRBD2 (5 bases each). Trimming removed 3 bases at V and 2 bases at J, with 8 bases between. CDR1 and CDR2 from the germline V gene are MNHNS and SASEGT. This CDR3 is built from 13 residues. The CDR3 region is CASSDWGPYEQYF. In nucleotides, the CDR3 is TGTGCCAGCAGTGATTGGGGACCCTACGAGCAGTACTTC.

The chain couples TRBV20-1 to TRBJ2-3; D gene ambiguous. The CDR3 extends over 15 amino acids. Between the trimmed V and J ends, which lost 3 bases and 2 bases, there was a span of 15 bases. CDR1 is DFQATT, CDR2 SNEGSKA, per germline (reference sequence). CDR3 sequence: CSARSPSMDTDTQYF. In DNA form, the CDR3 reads TGCAGTGCTAGGTCGCCCAGTATGGACACAGATACGCAGTATTTT.

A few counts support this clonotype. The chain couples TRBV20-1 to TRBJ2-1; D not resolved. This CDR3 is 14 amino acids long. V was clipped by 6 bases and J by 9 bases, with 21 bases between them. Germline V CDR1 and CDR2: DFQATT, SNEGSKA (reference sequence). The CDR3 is CSAYDSRKAAEQFF. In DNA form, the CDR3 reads TGCAGTGCCTACGACTCCCGGAAGGCCGCTGAGCAGTTCTTC.

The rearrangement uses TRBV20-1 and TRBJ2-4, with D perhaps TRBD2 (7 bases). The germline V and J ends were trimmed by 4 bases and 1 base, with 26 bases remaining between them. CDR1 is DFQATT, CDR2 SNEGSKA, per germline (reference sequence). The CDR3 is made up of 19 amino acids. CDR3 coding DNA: TGCAGTGCTAAGGCCCGCGGGGGCACGGGAGTCGGGGCCAAAAACATTCAGTACTTC. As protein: CSAKARGGTGVGAKNIQYF.

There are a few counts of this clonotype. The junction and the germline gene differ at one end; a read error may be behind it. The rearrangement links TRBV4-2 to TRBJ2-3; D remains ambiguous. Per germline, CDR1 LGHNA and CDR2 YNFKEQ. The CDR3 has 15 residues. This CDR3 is CASSQGFPASDTQCF. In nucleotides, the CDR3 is TGTGCCAGCAGCCAAGGCTTTCCCGCATCAGATACGCAGTGTTTT.

The CDR3 is CASSLNRGDTDTQYF. The CDR3 nucleotides are TGCGCCAGCAGCTTAAACAGGGGGGACACAGATACGCAGTATTTT. The V call is TRBV5-1, the J call TRBJ2-3; 8 bases fit TRBD1. The germline V gene has CDR1 SGHRS and CDR2 YFSETQ. J lost 2 bases, V lost 2 bases, and 4 bases had no gene match. This CDR3 is 15 amino acids long.

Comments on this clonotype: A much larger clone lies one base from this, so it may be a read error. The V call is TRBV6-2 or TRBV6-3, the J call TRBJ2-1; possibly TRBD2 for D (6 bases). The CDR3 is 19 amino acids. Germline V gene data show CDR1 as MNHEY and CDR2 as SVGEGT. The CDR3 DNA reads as TGTGCCAGCAGTTACCGTCCGGCGGGGAGGATGAGTTTTCTCTACGAGCAGTGCTTC. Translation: CASSYRPAGRMSFLYEQCF.

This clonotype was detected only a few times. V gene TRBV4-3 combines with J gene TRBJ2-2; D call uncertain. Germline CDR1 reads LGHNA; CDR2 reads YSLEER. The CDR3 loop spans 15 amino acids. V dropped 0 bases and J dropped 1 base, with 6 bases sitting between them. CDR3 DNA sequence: TGCGCCAGCAGCCAAGAAGCACAGAACACCGGGGAGCTGTTTTTT. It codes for CASSQEAQNTGELFF.

In DNA form, the CDR3 reads TGTGCCAGCAGCTTAGGGGGCCGGAACACTGAAGCTTTCTTT. Encoded protein: CASSLGGRNTEAFF. The chain carries TRBV7-8 and TRBJ1-1; possibly TRBD1 for D (5 bases). Trimming cost V 1 base and J 1 base, with 7 bases left between them. This CDR3 contains 14 residues. CDR1 and CDR2 from the germline V gene are SGHVS and FQNEAQ.

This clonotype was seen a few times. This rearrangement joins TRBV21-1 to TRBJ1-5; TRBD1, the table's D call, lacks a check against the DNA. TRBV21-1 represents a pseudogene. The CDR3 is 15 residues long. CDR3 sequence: CASSKAGQLNQPQHF. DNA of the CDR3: TGTGCCAGCAGCAAAGCGGGACAGCTCAATCAGCCCCAGCATTTT.

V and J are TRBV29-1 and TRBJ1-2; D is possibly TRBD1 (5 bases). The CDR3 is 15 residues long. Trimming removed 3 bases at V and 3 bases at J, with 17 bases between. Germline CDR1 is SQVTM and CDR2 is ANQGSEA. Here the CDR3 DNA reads TGCAGCGTTGACCCCGGGGGAGTTTTGGACTATGGCTACACCTTC. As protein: CSVDPGGVLDYGYTF.

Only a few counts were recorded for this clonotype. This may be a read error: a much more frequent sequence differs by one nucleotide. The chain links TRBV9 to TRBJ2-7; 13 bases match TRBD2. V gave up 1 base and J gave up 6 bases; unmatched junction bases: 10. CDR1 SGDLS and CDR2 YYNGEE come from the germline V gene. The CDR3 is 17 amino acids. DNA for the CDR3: TGTGCCAGCAGCGTATCGGCGACTAGCGGGAGGACTAGCGAGCAGTACTTC. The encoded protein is CASSVSATSGRTSEQYF. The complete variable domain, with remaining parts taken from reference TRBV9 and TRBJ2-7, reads DSGVTQTPKHLITATGQRVTLRCSPRSGDLSVYWYQQSLDQGLQFLIQYYNGEERAKGNILERFSAQQFPDLHSELNLSSLELGDSALYFCASSVSATSGRTSEQYFGPGTRLTVT.

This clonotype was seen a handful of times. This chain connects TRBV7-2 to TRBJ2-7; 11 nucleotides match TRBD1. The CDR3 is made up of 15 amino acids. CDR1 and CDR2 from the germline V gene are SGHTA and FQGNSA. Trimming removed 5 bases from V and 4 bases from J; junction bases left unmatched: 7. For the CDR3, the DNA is TGTGCCAGCAGCATGGGGACAGGGGGGACATACGAGCAGTACTTC. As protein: CASSMGTGGTYEQYF. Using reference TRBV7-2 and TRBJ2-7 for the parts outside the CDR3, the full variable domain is GAGVSQSPSNKVTEKGKDVELRCDPISGHTALYWYRQSLGQGLEFLIYFQGNSAPDKSGLPSDRFSAERTGGSVSTLTIQRTQQEDSAVYLCASSMGTGGTYEQYFGPGTRLTVT.

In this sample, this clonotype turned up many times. CDR3 in amino acids: CATSGWGSGSTGELFF. In nucleotides, the CDR3 is TGTGCCACCTCCGGTTGGGGGAGCGGGAGCACCGGGGAGCTGTTTTTT. The gene calls are TRBV24-1 and TRBJ2-2; TRBD2 matches 8 bases. V was pared by 9 bases and J by 4 bases, with 12 bases of the junction left unmatched. CDR3 length equals 16 residues. Germline values: CDR1 KGHDR, CDR2 SFDVKD.

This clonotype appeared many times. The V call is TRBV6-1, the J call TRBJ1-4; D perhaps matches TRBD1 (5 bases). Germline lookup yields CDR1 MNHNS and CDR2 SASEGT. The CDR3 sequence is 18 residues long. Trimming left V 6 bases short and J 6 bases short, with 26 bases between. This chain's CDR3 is CASSPLLVLGTDHEKLFF. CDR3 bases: TGTGCCAGCAGCCCTCTGTTGGTTCTCGGGACCGACCATGAAAAACTGTTTTTT.

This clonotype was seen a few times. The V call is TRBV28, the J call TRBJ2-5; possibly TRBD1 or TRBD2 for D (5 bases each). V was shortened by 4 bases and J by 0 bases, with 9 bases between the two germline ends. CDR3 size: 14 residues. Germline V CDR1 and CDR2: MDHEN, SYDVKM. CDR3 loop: CASSSGTYQETQYF. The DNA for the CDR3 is TGTGCCAGCAGTTCAGGGACGTACCAAGAGACCCAGTACTTC.

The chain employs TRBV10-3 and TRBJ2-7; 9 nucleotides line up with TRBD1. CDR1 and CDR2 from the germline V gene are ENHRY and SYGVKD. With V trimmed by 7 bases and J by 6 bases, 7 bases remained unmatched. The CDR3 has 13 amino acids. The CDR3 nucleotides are TGTGCCATCATGGGGACAGGGAGGGCCGAGCAGTACTTC. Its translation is CAIMGTGRAEQYF.

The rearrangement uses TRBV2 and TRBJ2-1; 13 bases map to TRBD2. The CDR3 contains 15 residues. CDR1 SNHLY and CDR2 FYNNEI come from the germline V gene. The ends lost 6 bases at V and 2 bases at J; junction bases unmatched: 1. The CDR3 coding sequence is TGTGCCAGCAGCGGACTAGCGGGAGCCTACAATGAGCAGTTCTTC. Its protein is CASSGLAGAYNEQFF.

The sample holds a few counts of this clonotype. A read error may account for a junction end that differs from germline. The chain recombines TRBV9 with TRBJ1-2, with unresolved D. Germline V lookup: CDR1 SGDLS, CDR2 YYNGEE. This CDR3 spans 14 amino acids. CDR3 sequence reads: CTSSVALEGYGYTF. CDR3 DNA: TGTACCAGCAGCGTAGCGTTGGAAGGCTATGGCTACACCTTC.

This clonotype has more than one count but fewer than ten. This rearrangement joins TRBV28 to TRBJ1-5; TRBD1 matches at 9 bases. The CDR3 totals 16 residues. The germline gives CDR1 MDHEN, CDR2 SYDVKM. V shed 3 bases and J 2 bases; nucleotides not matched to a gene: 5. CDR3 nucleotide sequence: TGTGCCAGCAGTTTTTGGGGACAGGGTGGCAATCAGCCCCAGCATTTT. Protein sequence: CASSFWGQGGNQPQHF. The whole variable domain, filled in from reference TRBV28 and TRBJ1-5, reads DVKVTQSSRYLVKRTGEKVFLECVQDMDHENMFWYRQDPGLGLRLIYFSYDVKMKEKGDIPEGYSVSREKKERFSLILESASTNQTSMYLCASSFWGQGGNQPQHFGDGTRLSIL.

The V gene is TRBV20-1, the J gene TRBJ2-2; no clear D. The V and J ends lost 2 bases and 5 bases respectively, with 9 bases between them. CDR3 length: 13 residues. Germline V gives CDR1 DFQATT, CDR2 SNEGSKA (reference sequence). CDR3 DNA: TGCAGTGCTAGATTGAGTGGTACCGGGGAGCTGTTTTTT. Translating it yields CSARLSGTGELFF.

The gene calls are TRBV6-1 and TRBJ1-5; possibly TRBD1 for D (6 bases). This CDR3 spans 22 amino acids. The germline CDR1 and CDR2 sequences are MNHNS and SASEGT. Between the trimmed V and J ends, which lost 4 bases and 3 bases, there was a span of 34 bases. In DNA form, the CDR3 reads TGTGCCAGCAGTGTGCCTTTTGGGGGGGCCGGGAGGTCCTTTCTACTCAATCAGCCCCAGCATTTT. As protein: CASSVPFGGAGRSFLLNQPQHF.

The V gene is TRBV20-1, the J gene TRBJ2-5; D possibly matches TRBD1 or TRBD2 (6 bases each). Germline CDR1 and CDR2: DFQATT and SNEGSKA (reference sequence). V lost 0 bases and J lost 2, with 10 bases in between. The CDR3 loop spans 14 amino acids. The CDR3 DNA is TGCAGTGCTAGAGATGGGGGGCAACAAGAGACCCAGTACTTC. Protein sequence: CSARDGGQQETQYF.

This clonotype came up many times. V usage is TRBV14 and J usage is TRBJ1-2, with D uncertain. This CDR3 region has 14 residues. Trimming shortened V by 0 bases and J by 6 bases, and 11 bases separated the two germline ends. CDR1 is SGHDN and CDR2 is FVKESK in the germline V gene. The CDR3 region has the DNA TGTGCCAGCAGCCAAGATATGGAGGGCCATGGCTACACCTTC. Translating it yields CASSQDMEGHGYTF.

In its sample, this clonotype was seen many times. CDR3 DNA sequence: TGTGCCACCAGTGAGCTCTCTCGCCTGGGATGGGAGACCCAGTACTTC. Translating it yields CATSELSRLGWETQYF. The J gene is TRBJ2-5, the V gene TRBV24-1; D is undetermined. Germline values: CDR1 KGHDR, CDR2 SFDVKD. With 4 bases removed from V and 5 bases from J, the gap between germline ends came to 19 bases. The CDR3 spans 16 residues.

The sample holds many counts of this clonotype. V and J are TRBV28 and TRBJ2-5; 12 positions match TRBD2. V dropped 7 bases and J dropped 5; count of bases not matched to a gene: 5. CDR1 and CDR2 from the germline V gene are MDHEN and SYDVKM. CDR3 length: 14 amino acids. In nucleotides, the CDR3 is TGTGCCAGCACTAGCGGGAGGGCCGGGGAGACCCAGTACTTC. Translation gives CASTSGRAGETQYF.

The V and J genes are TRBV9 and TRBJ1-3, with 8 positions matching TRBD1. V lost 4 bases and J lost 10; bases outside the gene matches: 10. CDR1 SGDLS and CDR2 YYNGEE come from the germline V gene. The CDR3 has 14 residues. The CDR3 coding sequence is TGTGCCAGCAGCCCGGGACAGGTTGAGGGGACCATATATTTT. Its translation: CASSPGQVEGTIYF. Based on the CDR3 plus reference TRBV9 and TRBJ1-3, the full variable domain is DSGVTQTPKHLITATGQRVTLRCSPRSGDLSVYWYQQSLDQGLQFLIQYYNGEERAKGNILERFSAQQFPDLHSELNLSSLELGDSALYFCASSPGQVEGTIYFGEGSWLTVV.

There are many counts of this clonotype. The CDR3 protein is CSARLGMRYNEQFF. As DNA, the CDR3 is TGCAGTGCTAGATTAGGTATGAGGTACAATGAGCAGTTCTTC. The genes are TRBV20-1 and TRBJ2-1; D not certain. Trimming took 2 bases from V and 4 from J, leaving 12 bases between them. Germline V lookup: CDR1 DFQATT, CDR2 SNEGSKA (reference sequence). There are 14 residues in the CDR3.

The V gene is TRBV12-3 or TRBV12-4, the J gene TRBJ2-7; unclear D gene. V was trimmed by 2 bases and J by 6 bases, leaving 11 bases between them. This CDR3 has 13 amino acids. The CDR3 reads CASSLKWPGEQYF. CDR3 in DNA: TGTGCCAGCAGTTTAAAATGGCCGGGCGAGCAGTACTTC.